This T cell receptor beta chain was observed in a study of PD-1 blockade in classical Hodgkin lymphoma (dated by TCRdb to between 2020 and 2021). About the investigation overall: Nivolumab dosing was 3 mg/kg intravenously every 2 weeks, continuing until either disease progression or unacceptable toxicity. To define a peripheral blood immune signature of response to PD-1 blockade in classical Hodgkin lymphoma, the study combined TCR beta sequencing with CyTOF.

Remarks on this clone: Its antigen target is currently unknown. No clone much larger than this one lies a single base away; base qualities are absent.

On the study overall, not on this receptor specifically: Patients starting nivolumab less than 1 year after ASCT had lower diversity and were excluded from later analyses to avoid confounding by immune reconstitution. Only a single clinical trial cohort was studied, and what caused the repertoire differences, possibly disease activity or prior therapy, remained undefined. Newly diagnosed patients were reported to have lower baseline TCR diversity than healthy donors, and relapsed/refractory patients were reported to have lower baseline TCR diversity still. By C4D1, a significant rise was seen in CD4+ TCR diversity but not in CD8+ TCR diversity (p=0.0027 vs p=0.16), and the rise was most apparent among complete responders (p=0.02). Trial patients achieving complete response had baseline diversity similar to newly diagnosed patients, whereas partial responders and progressors had significantly lower diversity.

The Qiagen DNeasy kit was used to extract genomic DNA both from unsorted PBMCs and from the negatively selected CD4+ and CD8+ fractions. Using primers that anneal to V and J segments, immunoSEQ multiplex PCR amplified the TCR beta CDR3 regions. Amplification bias was minimized using a synthetic immune receptor repertoire, and residual bias was removed computationally after sequencing. Under the source paper's analysis protocol: Repertoire diversity was quantified as the Shannon entropy index using custom Python scripts. The unsorted, CD4+ and CD8+ repertoires were each analyzed separately, with the exception of combined analyses, where CD4+ and CD8+ sequences were merged in silico. A clone was considered expanded if an increase in frequency of at least 2-fold after treatment relative to C1D1 was found, and a pseudocount of 0.5 was applied to clones undetected at baseline. Clones with 0 or 1 copy at C1D1 were defined as singleton clones, while clones with 2 or more copies were defined as non-singleton clones. Clones expanded in unsorted samples were assigned a CD4+, CD8+ or unknown annotation through matching of protein sequences in sorted samples from the same patient. Diversity changes from C1D1 to C4D1 were tested in paired samples using Wilcoxon tests. TCRdb obtained this table from immuneACCESS and retained in-frame rearrangements with V and J assigned. These tables miss some clones; where compared with another copy, unresolved V genes account for less than half of the shortfall, and the remainder is unexplained. V and J calls and clone size are as listed in that table; D and trimming were resolved from the DNA. Here the sample has approximately 52,000 clones; around nine tenths occur a single time. In total, the top ten clones hold approximately 6.5% of the sample.

What this sample's time point label stands for: cycle 4 day 1 (C4D1), after five to seven weeks of nivolumab. Every trial patient had relapsed after autologous stem cell transplantation, and cohorts A, B and C differed in prior brentuximab vedotin exposure. The trial cohort included around 60 patients with relapsed/refractory classical Hodgkin lymphoma, and each patient had a best overall response of complete response, partial response or progressive disease. In the multi-cohort phase II CheckMate 205 trial, trial patients received single-agent nivolumab. An independent review committee assessed best overall response by applying the 2007 International Working Group response criteria. Trial PBMCs were obtained immediately prior to nivolumab initiation (C1D1) and on therapy at cycle 2 day 1 and cycle 4 day 1. After peripheral blood was drawn into 8 mL Vacutainer Cell Preparation Tubes, PBMCs were isolated by centrifugation and then cryopreserved.

CDR1 and CDR2, looked up from the germline V gene, are MNHEY and SVGAGI. The junction shows trimming of 4 bases on V and 6 bases on J, and the gene matches do not reach 5 bases of it. From its cysteine to its phenylalanine, the CDR3 spans 13 amino acids. CDR3 DNA is the only sequence kept; it has 39 bases, read in frame from the first base. The sample here was peripheral blood mononuclear cells (PBMCs), taken before the fourth cycle of nivolumab. The receptor was isolated from a human donor with classical Hodgkin lymphoma. The chain employs TRBV6-5 and TRBJ2-7; TRBD1 lines up with 8 middle nucleotides. This receptor carries the CDR3 CASSLTGDLEQYF. Read as DNA, the sequence is TGTGCCAGCAGTTTGACAGGGGACCTCGAGCAGTACTTC.